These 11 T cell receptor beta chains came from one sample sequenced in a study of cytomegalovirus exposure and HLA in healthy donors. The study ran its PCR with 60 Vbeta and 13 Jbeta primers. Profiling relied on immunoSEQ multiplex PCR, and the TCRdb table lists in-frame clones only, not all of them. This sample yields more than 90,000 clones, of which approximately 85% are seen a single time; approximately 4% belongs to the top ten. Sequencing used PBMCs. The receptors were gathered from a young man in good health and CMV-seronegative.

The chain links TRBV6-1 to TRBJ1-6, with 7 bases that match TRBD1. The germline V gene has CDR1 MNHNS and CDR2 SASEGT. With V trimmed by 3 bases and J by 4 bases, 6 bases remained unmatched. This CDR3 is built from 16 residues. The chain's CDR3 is CASSDRGSNYNSPLHF. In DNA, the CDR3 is TGTGCCAGCAGTGACAGGGGGTCGAATTATAATTCACCCCTCCACTTT.

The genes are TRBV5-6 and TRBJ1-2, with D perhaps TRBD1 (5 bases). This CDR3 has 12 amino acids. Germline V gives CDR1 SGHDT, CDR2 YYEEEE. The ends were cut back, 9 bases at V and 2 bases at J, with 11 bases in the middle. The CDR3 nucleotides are TGTGCCACCCACGGACAAAACTATGGCTACACCTTC. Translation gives CATHGQNYGYTF.

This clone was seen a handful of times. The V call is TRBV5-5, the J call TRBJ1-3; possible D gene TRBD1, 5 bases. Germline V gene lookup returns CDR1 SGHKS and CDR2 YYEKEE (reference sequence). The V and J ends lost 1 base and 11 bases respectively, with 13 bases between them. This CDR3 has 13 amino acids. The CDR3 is CASSLKEGLPIYF. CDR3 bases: TGTGCCAGCAGCTTGAAAGAGGGACTTCCCATATATTTT.

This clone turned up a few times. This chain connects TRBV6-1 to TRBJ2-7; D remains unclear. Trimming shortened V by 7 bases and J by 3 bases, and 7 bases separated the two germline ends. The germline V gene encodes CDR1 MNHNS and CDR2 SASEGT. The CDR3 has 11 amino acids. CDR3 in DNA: TGTGCCAGCAATACTTTCTACGAGCAGTACTTC. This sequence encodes CASNTFYEQYF.

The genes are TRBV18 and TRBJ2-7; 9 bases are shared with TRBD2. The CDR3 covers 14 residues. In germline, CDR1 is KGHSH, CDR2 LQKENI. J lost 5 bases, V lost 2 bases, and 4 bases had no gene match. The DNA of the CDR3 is TGTGCCAGCTCACCAGCGGGGGGGCAAAACGAGCAGTACTTC. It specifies CASSPAGGQNEQYF.

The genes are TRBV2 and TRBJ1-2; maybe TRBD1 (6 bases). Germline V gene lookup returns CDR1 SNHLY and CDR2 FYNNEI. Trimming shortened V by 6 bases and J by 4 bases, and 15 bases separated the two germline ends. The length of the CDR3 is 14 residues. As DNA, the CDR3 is TGTGCCAGCAGCGTACAAGCAGGGGTCTATGGCTACACCTTC. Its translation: CASSVQAGVYGYTF.

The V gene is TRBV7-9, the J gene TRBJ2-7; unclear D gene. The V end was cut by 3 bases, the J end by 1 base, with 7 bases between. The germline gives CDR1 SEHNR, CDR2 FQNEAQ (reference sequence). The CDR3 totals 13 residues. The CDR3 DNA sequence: TGTGCCAGCAGCTTGGCCGGGTCCTACGAGCAGTACTTC. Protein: CASSLAGSYEQYF.

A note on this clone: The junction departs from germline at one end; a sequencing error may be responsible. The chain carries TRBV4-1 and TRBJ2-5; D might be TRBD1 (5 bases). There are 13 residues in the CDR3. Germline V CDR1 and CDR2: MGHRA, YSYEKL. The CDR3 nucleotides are TGCGCCAGCAGCCAGGGGCCCCAAGAGATCCAGTACTTC. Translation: CASSQGPQEIQYF.

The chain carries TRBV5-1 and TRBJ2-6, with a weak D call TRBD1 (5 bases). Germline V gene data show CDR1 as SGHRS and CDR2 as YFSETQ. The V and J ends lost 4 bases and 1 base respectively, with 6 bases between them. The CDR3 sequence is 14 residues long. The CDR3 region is CASSPGSGANVLTF. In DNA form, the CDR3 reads TGCGCCAGCAGCCCAGGGTCTGGGGCCAACGTCCTGACTTTC.

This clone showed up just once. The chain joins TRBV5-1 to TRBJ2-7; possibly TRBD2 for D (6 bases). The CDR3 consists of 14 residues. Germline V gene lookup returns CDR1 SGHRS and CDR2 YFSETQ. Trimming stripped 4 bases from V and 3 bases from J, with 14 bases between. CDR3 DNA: TGCGCCAGCAGCAGCCGGCAGGAGGGCTACGAGCAGTACTTC. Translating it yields CASSSRQEGYEQYF.

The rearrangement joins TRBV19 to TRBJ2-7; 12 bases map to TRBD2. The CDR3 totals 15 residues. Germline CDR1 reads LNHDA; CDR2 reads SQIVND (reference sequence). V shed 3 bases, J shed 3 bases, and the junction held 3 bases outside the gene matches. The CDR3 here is CASSIRLAGDYEQYF. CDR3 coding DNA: TGTGCCAGTAGTATTCGACTAGCGGGGGACTACGAGCAGTACTTC.